Here is one T cell receptor (beta chain) with its context. No antigen is known for it. Sequencing was performed with immunoSEQ multiplex PCR; in TCRdb, only in-frame clones are kept and a portion is missing. The sample records about 46,000 clones, under 80% being singletons. Single viable CD3+CD4+CD8-CD45RO+ cells were sorted as the memory CD4+ T cells. These data come from a study of memory CD4+ T cells and cytomegalovirus serostatus. The study, taken as a whole, reports: Each of 60 to 80 CMV-associated TCRbeta sequences occurred in one to five individuals.

Trimming took 5 bases from V and 6 from J, leaving 19 bases between them. The CDR3 has 15 residues. CDR1 and CDR2 (germline): SEHNR, FQNEAQ (reference sequence). This clonotype originated in an adult in good health and CMV-seronegative. The chain carries TRBV7-9 and TRBJ1-2; D remains unclear. Sequenced input: memory CD4+ T cells from blood. This chain's CDR3 is CASSTPRPATHGYTF. In DNA, the CDR3 is TGTGCCAGCAGCACACCCAGACCAGCAACTCATGGCTACACCTTC.